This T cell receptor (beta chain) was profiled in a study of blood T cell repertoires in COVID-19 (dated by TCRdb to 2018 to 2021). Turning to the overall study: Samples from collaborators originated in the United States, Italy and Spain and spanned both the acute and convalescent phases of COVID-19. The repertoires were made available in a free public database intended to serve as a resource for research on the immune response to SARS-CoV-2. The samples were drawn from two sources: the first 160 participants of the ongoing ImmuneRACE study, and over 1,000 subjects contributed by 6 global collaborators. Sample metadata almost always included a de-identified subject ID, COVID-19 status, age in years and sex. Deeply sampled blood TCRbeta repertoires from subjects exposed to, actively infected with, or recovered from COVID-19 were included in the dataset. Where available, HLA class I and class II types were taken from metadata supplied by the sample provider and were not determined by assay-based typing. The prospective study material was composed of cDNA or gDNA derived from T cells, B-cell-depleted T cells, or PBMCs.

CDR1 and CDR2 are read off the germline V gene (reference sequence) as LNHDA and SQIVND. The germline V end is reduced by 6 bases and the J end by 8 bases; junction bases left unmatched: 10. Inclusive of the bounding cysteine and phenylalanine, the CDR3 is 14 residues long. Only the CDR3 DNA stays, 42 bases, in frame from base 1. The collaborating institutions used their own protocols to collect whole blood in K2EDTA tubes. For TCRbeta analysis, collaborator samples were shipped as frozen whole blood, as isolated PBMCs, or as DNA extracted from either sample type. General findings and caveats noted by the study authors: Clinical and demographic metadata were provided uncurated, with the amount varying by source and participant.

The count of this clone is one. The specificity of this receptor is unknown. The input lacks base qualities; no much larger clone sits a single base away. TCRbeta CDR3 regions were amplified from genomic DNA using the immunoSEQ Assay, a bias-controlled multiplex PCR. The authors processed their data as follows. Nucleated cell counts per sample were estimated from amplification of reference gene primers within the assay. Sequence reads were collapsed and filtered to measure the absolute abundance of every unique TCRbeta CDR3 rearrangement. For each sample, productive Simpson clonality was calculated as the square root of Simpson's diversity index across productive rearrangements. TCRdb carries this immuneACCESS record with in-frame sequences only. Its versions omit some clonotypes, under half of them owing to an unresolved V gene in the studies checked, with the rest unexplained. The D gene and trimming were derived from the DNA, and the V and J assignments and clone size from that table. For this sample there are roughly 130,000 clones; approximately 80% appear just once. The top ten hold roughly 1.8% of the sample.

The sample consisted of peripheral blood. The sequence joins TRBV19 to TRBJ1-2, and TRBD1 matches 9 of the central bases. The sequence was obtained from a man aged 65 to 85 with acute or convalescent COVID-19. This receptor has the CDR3 CASRLGQGPGGYTF. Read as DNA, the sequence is TGTGCCAGTAGACTGGGACAGGGACCGGGAGGCTACACCTTC.